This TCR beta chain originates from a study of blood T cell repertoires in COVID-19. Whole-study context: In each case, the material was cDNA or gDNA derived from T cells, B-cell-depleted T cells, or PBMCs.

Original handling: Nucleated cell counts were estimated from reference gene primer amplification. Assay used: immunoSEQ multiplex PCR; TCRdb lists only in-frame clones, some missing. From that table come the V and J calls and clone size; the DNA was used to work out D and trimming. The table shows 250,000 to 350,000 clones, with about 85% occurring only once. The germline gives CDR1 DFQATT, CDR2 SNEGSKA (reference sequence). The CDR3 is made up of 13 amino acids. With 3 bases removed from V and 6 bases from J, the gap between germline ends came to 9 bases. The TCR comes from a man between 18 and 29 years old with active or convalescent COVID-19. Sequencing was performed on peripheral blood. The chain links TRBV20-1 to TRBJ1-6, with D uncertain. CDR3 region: CSASHGSNSPLHF. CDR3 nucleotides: TGCAGTGCTAGTCATGGCAGTAATTCACCCCTCCACTTT.